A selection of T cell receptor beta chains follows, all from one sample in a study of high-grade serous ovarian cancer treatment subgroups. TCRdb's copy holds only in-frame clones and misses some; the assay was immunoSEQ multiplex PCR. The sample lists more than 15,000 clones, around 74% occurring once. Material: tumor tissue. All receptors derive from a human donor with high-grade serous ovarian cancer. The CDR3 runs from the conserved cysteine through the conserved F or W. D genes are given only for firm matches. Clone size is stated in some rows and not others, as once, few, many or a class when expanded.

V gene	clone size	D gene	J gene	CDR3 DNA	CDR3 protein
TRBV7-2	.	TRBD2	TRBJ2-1	TGTGCCAGCAGCTCATTATCCGGGGGGATAGTTTACAATGAGCAGTTCTTC	CASSSLSGGIVYNEQFF
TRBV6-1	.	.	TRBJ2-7	TGTGCCAGCAGTGAAGCGGCAGGGACGATTTACGAGCAGTACTTC	CASSEAAGTIYEQYF
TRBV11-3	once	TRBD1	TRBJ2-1	TGTGCCAGCACCCAGGGGGCTTTCTACAATGAGCAGTTCTTC	CASTQGAFYNEQFF
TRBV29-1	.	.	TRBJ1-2	TGCAGCGTCGGGGTAGACACTGGCTATGGCTACACCTTC	CSVGVDTGYGYTF
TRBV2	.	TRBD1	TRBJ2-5	TGTGCCAGCAGTGGACAGGGAGAGACCCAGTACTTC	CASSGQGETQYF
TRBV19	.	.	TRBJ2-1	TGTGCCAGTAGTATAGAGGGTCGGCGGGGAGTACTCTACAATGAGCAGTTCTTC	CASSIEGRRGVLYNEQFF
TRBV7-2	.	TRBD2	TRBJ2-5	TGTGCCAGCAGCCTAGCGGGAGGGGAGACCCAGTACTTC	CASSLAGGETQYF
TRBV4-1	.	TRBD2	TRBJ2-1	TGCGCCAGCGGGGGGGGTAATGAGCAGTTCTTC	CASGGGNEQFF
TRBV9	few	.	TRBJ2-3	TGTGCCAGCAGCCCACAGGGCACAGATACGCAGTATTTT	CASSPQGTDTQYF
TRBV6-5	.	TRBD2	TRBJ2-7	TGTGCCAGCAGCACCCGGGACTACCTCTACGAGCAGTACTTC	CASSTRDYLYEQYF
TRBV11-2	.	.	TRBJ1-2	TGTGCCAGCAGCTTCGGAAGGGGGGCCTATGGCTACACCTTC	CASSFGRGAYGYTF
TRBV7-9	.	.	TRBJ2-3	TGTGCCAGCAGCTTGTGGGGGACAGATACGCAGTATTTT	CASSLWGTDTQYF
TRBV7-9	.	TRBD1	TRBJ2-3	TGTGCCAGCAGCTCTGGGACAGGGGAATCAGATACGCAGTATTTT	CASSSGTGESDTQYF
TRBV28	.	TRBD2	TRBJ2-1	TGTGCCGTCTGGGGGGGAGGGTCCTACAATGAGCAGTTCTTC	CAVWGGGSYNEQFF
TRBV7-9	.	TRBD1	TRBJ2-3	TGTGCCAGCAGCTTATCAGGGGGCGTGAGGACAGATACGCAGTATTTT	CASSLSGGVRTDTQYF
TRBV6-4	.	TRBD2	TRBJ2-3	TGTGCCAGCAGTCCTCTAGCGGGAGTGGGAGATACGCAGTATTTT	CASSPLAGVGDTQYF
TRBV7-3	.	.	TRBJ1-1	TGTGCCAGCAGCTTAACGGGGGCGACTGAAGCTTTCTTT	CASSLTGATEAFF
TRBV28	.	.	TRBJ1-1	TGTGCCAGCAGTTTACCGGGGATTATCGGAGCTTTCTTT	CASSLPGIIGAFF
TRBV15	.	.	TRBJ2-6	TGTGCCACCAGCACGGAAGTATTATCAGGCTCTGGGGCCAACGTCCTGACTTTC	CATSTEVLSGSGANVLTF
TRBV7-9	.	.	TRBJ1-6	TGTGCCAGCAGCCAGGCGCCAAATAATTCACCCCTCCACTTT	CASSQAPNNSPLHF
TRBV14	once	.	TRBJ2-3	TGTGCCAGCAGCTTAAGTTTGTCGGGGAGTTGGTATTTT	CASSLSLSGSWYF
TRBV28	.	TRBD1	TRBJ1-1	TGTGCCAGCACCCGTGGGACAGGAGTGAACACTGAAGCTTTCTTT	CASTRGTGVNTEAFF
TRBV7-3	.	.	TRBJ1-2	TGTGCCAGCAGCCCCAACCCGGGGCCCTATGGCTACACCTTC	CASSPNPGPYGYTF